These 23 T cell receptor beta chains were all obtained from the same sample, sequenced in a study of T cell repertoires in cytomegalovirus infection. TCRdb processed the reads anew with MiXCR; each CDR3 protein has one entry. Among around 350,000 distinct CDR3 sequences listed, 15% to 20% were seen once. The sequencing input was PBMCs. The origin of the receptors is a human donor in good health (CMV status not recorded). Some clones in this sample may be carry-over from other donors' samples.

The J gene is TRBJ2-5, the V gene TRBV28, with D tentatively TRBD1 (5 bases). The germline gives CDR1 MDHEN, CDR2 SYDVKM. The CDR3 runs 18 residues. V was trimmed by 6 bases and J by 5 bases, leaving 28 bases between them. DNA for the CDR3: TGTGCCAGCAGACACCCTCTAGAAAAGGGGCCAGCTGACGAGACCCAGTACTTC. Translation: CASRHPLEKGPADETQYF.

The sample holds many counts of this clonotype. The chain carries TRBV28 and TRBJ1-1; no firm D call. Looked up from germline, CDR1 is MDHEN and CDR2 is SYDVKM. V shed 1 base and J shed 5 bases, with 8 bases lying between them. The CDR3 consists of 13 residues. The CDR3 coding sequence is TGTGCCAGCAGTTTATTATCCCAAACTGAAGCTTTCTTT. Its translation is CASSLLSQTEAFF.

This clonotype was seen ten or more times. J is TRBJ2-3 and V is TRBV4-1; D possibly corresponds to TRBD1 (6 bases). Germline values: CDR1 MGHRA, CDR2 YSYEKL. The V and J ends lost 5 bases and 0 bases respectively, with 18 bases between them. The CDR3 length is 17 residues. CDR3 protein: CASSFGQRDRSTDTQYF. CDR3 sequence (DNA): TGCGCCAGCAGCTTCGGACAGAGGGATCGAAGCACAGATACGCAGTATTTT.

The V call is TRBV20-1, the J call TRBJ2-5; D might be TRBD2 (6 bases). This CDR3 has 14 amino acids. V was pared by 6 bases and J by 0 bases, with 14 bases between. Germline-derived CDR1 and CDR2 are DFQATT and SNEGSKA (reference sequence). The DNA of the CDR3 is TGCAGTGCCCACCCCGGGGGAAACCAAGAGACCCAGTACTTC. It translates to CSAHPGGNQETQYF.

At least ten counts were recorded for this clonotype. The chain carries TRBV28 and TRBJ1-2; D remains unclear. V lost 5 bases and J lost 1, with 17 bases in between. Germline values: CDR1 MDHEN, CDR2 SYDVKM. This CDR3 is built from 16 residues. CDR3 sequence: CASSDNPATFNYGYTF. Here the CDR3 DNA reads TGTGCCAGCAGTGATAACCCGGCCACCTTTAACTATGGCTACACCTTC.

This sequence joins TRBV12-3 or TRBV12-4 and TRBJ2-7; the match to TRBD2 covers 14 bases. The CDR3 spans 16 residues. V lost 9 bases, J lost 1 base, and 8 bases stayed unmatched. The CDR3 nucleotides are TGTGCCAGTAGTGGGACTAGCGGGAGACAGTCCTACGAGCAGTACTTC. Its translation: CASSGTSGRQSYEQYF.

The rearrangement joins TRBV10-2 to TRBJ2-1; no clear D gene. There are 12 residues in the CDR3. Germline CDR1 reads WSHSY; CDR2 reads SAAADI. The V end was cut by 8 bases, the J end by 10 bases, with 15 bases between. The DNA of the CDR3 is TGCGCCAGCGGGTCCGGCCGCGACGAGCAGTTCTTC. Amino acid sequence: CASGSGRDEQFF.

This clonotype has a count of ten or more. V and J are TRBV7-2 and TRBJ1-5; no clear D gene. CDR1 and CDR2 from the germline V gene are SGHTA and FQGNSA. The CDR3 has 16 amino acids. V lost 1 base and J 0 bases, leaving 10 bases between the germline ends. In DNA, the CDR3 is TGTGCCAGCAGCTTAGTAGCGGCCAATAGCAATCAGCCCCAGCATTTT. Translation gives CASSLVAANSNQPQHF.

This clonotype has a count of ten or more. The genes are TRBV6-1 and TRBJ2-5; D not certain. The germline V and J ends were trimmed by 5 bases and 5 bases, with 9 bases remaining between them. This CDR3 spans 12 amino acids. The germline V gene has CDR1 MNHNS and CDR2 SASEGT. The CDR3, as DNA: TGTGCCAGCAGTCCCCCAAAGGAGACCCAGTACTTC. Protein: CASSPPKETQYF.

The rearrangement uses TRBV4-2 and TRBJ2-1; D possibly corresponds to TRBD1 (6 bases). This CDR3 comprises 17 residues. Germline V gene lookup returns CDR1 LGHNA and CDR2 YNFKEQ. Trimming took off 0 bases at V and 7 bases at J, with 19 bases between the two ends. In nucleotides, the CDR3 is TGTGCCAGCAGCCAAGATAAAAGGAGGACAGACCTAAATGAGCAGTTCTTC. This translates into CASSQDKRRTDLNEQFF.

This sequence joins TRBV5-5 and TRBJ2-1, with D perhaps TRBD2 (5 bases). The CDR3 extends over 16 amino acids. Between the trimmed V and J ends, which lost 0 bases and 1 base, there was a span of 11 bases. The germline V gene has CDR1 SGHKS and CDR2 YYEKEE (reference sequence). This chain's CDR3 is CASSLGFRESYNEQFF. In DNA form, the CDR3 reads TGTGCCAGCAGCTTGGGTTTTAGGGAGTCCTACAATGAGCAGTTCTTC.

This clonotype was found a few times. This chain uses TRBV27 with TRBJ1-1; D might be TRBD1 (5 bases). The germline CDR1 and CDR2 sequences are MNHEY and SMNVEV (reference sequence). V shed 2 bases and J shed 6 bases, with 10 bases lying between them. The CDR3 sequence is 13 residues long. The CDR3 nucleotides read TGTGCCAGCAGTTTAAGGGGCTTGGCTGAAGCTTTCTTT. Its translation: CASSLRGLAEAFF.

This clonotype was seen repeatedly, ten times or more. This chain joins TRBV7-8 and TRBJ2-3, with TRBD1 matching 7 bases. Per germline, CDR1 SGHVS and CDR2 FQNEAQ. The CDR3 is made up of 14 amino acids. J was trimmed by 3 bases and V by 4 bases; bases with no gene match: 4. In DNA form, the CDR3 reads TGTGCCAGCAGCTACTACAGGGGTACAGATACGCAGTATTTT. It yields the protein CASSYYRGTDTQYF.

This clonotype was observed a handful of times. The chain has TRBV6-6 and TRBJ2-7, with TRBD1 matching 10 bases. V lost 2 bases to trimming and J lost 1 base; unmatched junction nucleotides: 2. Germline CDR1 and CDR2: MNHNY and SVGAGI (reference sequence). The CDR3 sequence is 15 residues long. CDR3: CASSYLGQGSYEQYF. DNA of the CDR3: TGTGCCAGCAGTTACCTGGGACAGGGGTCCTACGAGCAGTACTTC.

This clonotype was seen many times. This chain joins TRBV7-2 and TRBJ2-7; the match to TRBD2 covers 14 bases. V gave up 5 bases and J gave up 4 bases; unmatched junction bases: 7. Germline assignment: CDR1 SGHTA and CDR2 FQGNSA. The length of the CDR3 is 16 residues. The CDR3 sequence is CASSDGLAGGRYEQYF. CDR3 coding DNA: TGTGCCAGCAGCGACGGACTAGCGGGGGGAAGGTACGAGCAGTACTTC.

This clonotype occurred a few times. At one boundary the junction diverges from the germline segment, which might be a read error. The V gene is TRBV5-3, the J gene TRBJ1-2; D not resolved. TRBV5-3 is known as an ORF, though its function is uncertain. This CDR3 is built from 15 residues. CDR3: CASSLRAGANYGYTF. CDR3 DNA: TGTGCCAGCAGCTTGCGAGCGGGAGCTAACTATGGCTACACCTTC.

This clonotype occurred many times. V usage is TRBV7-2 and J usage is TRBJ1-1; D not certain. CDR3 length: 13 amino acids. Trimming pared 4 bases from V and 0 bases from J, leaving 6 bases between. The V gene's germline CDR1 is SGHTA and CDR2 FQGNSA. As DNA, the CDR3 is TGTGCCAGCAGCTATTGGCTGAACACTGAAGCTTTCTTT. Amino acid sequence: CASSYWLNTEAFF.

This clonotype was seen at least ten times. The rearrangement joins TRBV7-8 to TRBJ1-2; D might be TRBD1 (6 bases). Germline CDR1 and CDR2: SGHVS and FQNEAQ. The CDR3 totals 13 residues. V gave up 3 bases and J gave up 2 bases, with 7 bases separating them. This chain's CDR3 is CASSFQGNYGYTF. For the CDR3, the DNA is TGTGCCAGCAGCTTTCAGGGGAACTATGGCTACACCTTC.

The genes are TRBV29-1 and TRBJ2-3, with D possibly TRBD1 on 6 matching bases. CDR1 and CDR2 from the germline V gene are SQVTM and ANQGSEA. With 8 bases removed from V and 2 bases from J, the gap between germline ends came to 11 bases. The CDR3 has 12 residues. The CDR3 nucleotides are TGCAGCTCCCGGACAGCCACAGATACGCAGTATTTT. Protein: CSSRTATDTQYF.

This sequence joins TRBV6-2 or TRBV6-3 and TRBJ2-2, with 10 bases identical to TRBD1. CDR1 is MNHEY and CDR2 is SVGEGT in the germline V gene. V gave up 7 bases and J gave up 3 bases; unmatched junction bases: 8. This CDR3 spans 16 amino acids. CDR3 DNA: TGTGCCAGCAAAAAGACAGGGGGCGTCGACACCGGGGAGCTGTTTTTT. Residues: CASKKTGGVDTGELFF.

This clonotype came up a few times. The V and J genes are TRBV5-1 and TRBJ2-3; 8 bases line up with TRBD2. Trimming at V came to 1 base and at J to 1 base, leaving 14 bases not matched to a gene. Germline V lookup: CDR1 SGHRS, CDR2 YFSETQ. The CDR3 sequence is 19 residues long. Written as DNA, the CDR3 is TGCGCCAGCAGCTTGCAGGATAACGGGAGGGCCCTCCGCACAGATACGCAGTATTTT. Protein product: CASSLQDNGRALRTDTQYF.

This clonotype occurred a few times. CDR3 coding DNA: TGTGCCAGCAGTGAATGCACCTCCTCTGGGGCCAACGTCCTGACTTTC. It encodes CASSECTSSGANVLTF. The chain joins TRBV6-1 to TRBJ2-6; D gene ambiguous. The CDR3 has 16 amino acids. Germline V gene sequence: CDR1 MNHNS, CDR2 SASEGT. V was shortened by 2 bases and J by 0 bases, with 8 bases between the two germline ends.

The genes are TRBV7-9 and TRBJ2-3; D is uncertain. CDR1 is SEHNR and CDR2 is FQNEAQ in the germline V gene (reference sequence). Trimming took off 4 bases at V and 2 bases at J, with 13 bases between the two ends. This CDR3 spans 15 amino acids. The CDR3 region has the DNA TGTGCCAGCAGCTCCCGACTGAACGCCACAGATACGCAGTATTTT. Protein sequence: CASSSRLNATDTQYF.